The 7 T cell receptor beta chains presented below share a single source sample, sequenced in a study of blood T cells in healthy people across ages. With a J-beta primer mix and a sample-barcoded 5' primer, a second PCR ran about 7 to 12 cycles. TCRdb redid the calling of the 5' RACE reads with MiXCR, one entry per CDR3 protein. Of approximately 850,000 distinct CDR3 sequences listed, 55% to 75% are singletons. The sample consisted of blood. All receptors come from a man younger than 45 in good health.

This clonotype has a handful of counts. The chain couples TRBV4-3 to TRBJ2-7; 9 nucleotides align to TRBD1. CDR3 length equals 18 residues. CDR1 and CDR2 from the germline V gene are LGHNA and YSLEER. V lost 1 base and J lost 4; bases outside the gene matches: 14. The CDR3 DNA reads as TGCGCCAGCAGCCAAGCTCTACCCCGGGACAGGGAAACGTACGAGCAGTACTTC. Translated, it gives CASSQALPRDRETYEQYF.

This clonotype was counted once. The rearrangement joins TRBV20-1 to TRBJ2-5; either TRBD1 or TRBD2 may fit D (5 bases each). The end of the DNA is better explained by TRBJ2-7, so the J call may be wrong. From germline, CDR1 is DFQATT and CDR2 SNEGSKA (reference sequence). There are 14 residues in the CDR3. The CDR3 nucleotides read TGCAGTACTGGCCCACCGGGGCAGGGCCGCGAGCAGTACTTC. Amino acid sequence: CSTGPPGQGREQYF.

Only one count was recorded for this clonotype. The junction differs from germline at one of its ends, possibly a read error. The genes are TRBV29-1 and TRBJ2-7; 10 bases agree with TRBD1. CDR3 size: 13 residues. Germline V CDR1 and CDR2: SQVTM, ANQGSEA. The CDR3 region has the DNA TGCGGCGTTGGGGGACAGGGGCCCTACGAGCAGTACTTC. Its protein product is CGVGGQGPYEQYF.

The chain joins TRBV7-8 to TRBJ1-3; D perhaps matches TRBD1 (6 bases). Looked up from germline, CDR1 is SGHVS and CDR2 is FQNEAQ. V lost 1 base and J 4 bases, leaving 17 bases between the germline ends. This CDR3 is built from 17 residues. The CDR3 is CASSLEGGGRIGNTIYF. CDR3 sequence (DNA): TGTGCCAGCAGCTTAGAAGGGGGGGGTAGGATCGGAAACACCATATATTTT.

This clonotype was picked up a small number of times. This chain connects TRBV24-1 to TRBJ2-1; D gene unclear. V shed 5 bases and J shed 8 bases, with 12 bases lying between them. The CDR3 has 13 residues. Germline CDR1 reads KGHDR; CDR2 reads SFDVKD. The CDR3 region has the DNA TGTGCCACCAGTGCTCCATTCTCCCATGAGCAGTTCTTC. Its translation: CATSAPFSHEQFF.

V is TRBV7-9 and J is TRBJ1-6; D possibly corresponds to TRBD1 (5 bases). Germline values: CDR1 SEHNR, CDR2 FQNEAQ (reference sequence). V lost 4 bases to trimming and J lost 10 bases, with 11 bases between them. The CDR3 covers 13 residues. The CDR3: CASSSIGGSPLHF. In nucleotides, the CDR3 is TGTGCCAGCAGCTCCATTGGGGGGTCACCCCTCCACTTT.

The V and J genes are TRBV29-1 and TRBJ1-1; D call uncertain. Germline assignment: CDR1 SQVTM and CDR2 ANQGSEA. The germline V and J ends were trimmed by 6 bases and 1 base, with 12 bases remaining between them. The CDR3 consists of 13 residues. The CDR3 bases are TGCAGCGTCGGGCCCTCGGGGAACACTGAAGCTTTCTTT. As protein: CSVGPSGNTEAFF. Full variable domain (missing parts from reference TRBV29-1 and TRBJ1-1): SAVISQKPSRDICQRGTSLTIQCQVDSQVTMMFWYRQQPGQSLTLIATANQGSEATYESGFVIDKFPISRPNLTFSTLTVSNMSPEDSSIYLCSVGPSGNTEAFFGQGTRLTVV.